This entry is about one TCR beta chain. The antigen this receptor binds is unknown. It has no much larger one-base neighbor in the sample; base qualities were not kept. The ViraFEST assay stimulated PBMC with viral peptide pools and then used TCR sequencing to identify antigen-specific CD4+ T cell clonotypes by expansion. After approximately 11 days of culture, CD4+ T cells were isolated with the EasySep CD4+ T cell isolation kit. Healthy vaccine recipients had no prior SARS-CoV-2 infection, confirmed by negative nucleocapsid antibodies before and after vaccination. A few million PBMC per well were cultured with approximately 10 ug/ml peptides in IMDM containing around 5% human AB serum, approximately 9.9 IU/ml IL-2 and gentamicin. Half of the culture medium was replaced with fresh IL-2-containing medium on days 3 and 7. Unless noted otherwise, every peptide stimulation condition was cultured in triplicate wells. PBMC were separated from whole blood using Ficoll-Paque Plus gradient centrifugation and were then either cryopreserved at -140C or used fresh. The spike proteins of SARS-CoV-2 and of the common cold coronaviruses HCoV-NL63, HCoV-OC43 and HCoV-229E were spanned by overlapping peptide pools. The QIAamp micro DNA kit was used to extract genomic DNA from the cultured CD4+ T cells.

The data originate from a study of vaccination effects on CD4 cells after COVID-19 (dated by TCRdb to between 2021 and 2024). With regard to the full study: Each participant got two doses of an mRNA SARS-CoV-2 vaccine, either BNT162b2 or mRNA-1273. Cultures from other donors in the study were sequenced with the Oncomine TCR Beta short-read assay on an Illumina iSeq 100. SARS-CoV-2 spike-specific CD4+ TCR repertoires were compared before and after mRNA vaccination in COVID-19 convalescent patients and in infection-naive vaccine recipients. The full study included over 8 COVID-19 convalescent patients and several SARS-CoV-2-naive healthy vaccine recipients.

V ends up 6 bases short and J 4 bases short, with an unmatched junction base count of 5. CDR1 and CDR2 are drawn from the germline V gene: MNHEY, SVGAGI. The CDR3 numbers 13 residues from cysteine through phenylalanine. The read is trimmed to its CDR3 DNA, 39 bases read in frame from base 1. Overall study results and their limits: At late post-vaccination timepoints, both infection-induced and vaccine-induced clones showed marked clonal contraction, consistent with waning T cell responses. The study was limited by a small number of convalescent patients and lacked early post-infection timepoints. In healthy vaccine recipients, vaccine-induced clones were almost all SARS-CoV-2 mono-reactive, with only 1 of 255 cross-reactive with common cold coronaviruses.

Library method: the immunoSEQ multiplex PCR assay. DNA from the cultured, isolated CD4+ T cells was subjected to TCR beta CDR3 sequencing. The authors' analysis ran thus. Non-productive TCR sequences were removed, reads were trimmed to the CDR3 region, and CDR3s of at least 7 amino acids were retained. Antigen-specific clonotypes were identified using the MANAFEST web app by comparison of expansion in peptide wells against reference cultures. To count as positive, a clone had to show expansion at FDR<0.05 compared with the reference and with all other wells, an odds ratio above 5, and a frequency above 0.1% in two replicate wells. Cross-reactive clonotypes were defined as significantly expanded in SARS-CoV-2 spike wells and in at least one common cold coronavirus spike condition. Using the stringdist R package, CDR3 similarity was measured by Levenshtein distance, and unrooted trees were constructed with ape in R 3.6.1. TCRdb carries this immuneACCESS record with in-frame sequences only. Its versions omit some clonotypes, under half of them owing to an unresolved V gene in the studies checked, with the rest unexplained. That table gives V, J and clone size, and the DNA gave D and trimming. The sample data list tens of thousands of clones, and less than 85% of these were observed just once. Approximately 2.8% of the sample rests with the top ten.

Sequences were derived from CD4+ T cells from PBMCs cultured with HCoV-NL63 spike peptides, sampled before COVID-19 vaccination. Explained via the paper, the cell subset or site label denotes: HCoV-NL63 spike overlapping peptide pool stimulation. The sequence links TRBV6-5 to TRBJ1-1; 7 bases in the junction line up with TRBD1. This TCR was sampled from a human donor who received a COVID-19 vaccine. The base sequence is TGTGCCAGCAGAAAGACAGGGATCACTGAAGCTTTCTTT. The translation is CASRKTGITEAFF.